Each of the 16 T cell receptor beta chains below was sequenced from the same sample in a study of blood T cell repertoires in COVID-19. Using immunoSEQ multiplex PCR, the repertoire was profiled, and TCRdb retains in-frame clones only, with some absent. The table records approximately 360,000 clones, roughly 90% of them present only once. Material for sequencing was peripheral blood. The source of these receptors is a man between 40 and 49 years old with acute or convalescent COVID-19.

CDR3 DNA: TGCGCCAGCAGCTCGGGGCTAGCGGGGTTTGCCTACGAGCAGTACTTC. Translated: CASSSGLAGFAYEQYF. The chain couples TRBV5-1 to TRBJ2-7; 9 nucleotides line up with TRBD2. Per germline, CDR1 SGHRS and CDR2 YFSETQ. There are 16 residues in the CDR3. Trimming removed 3 bases from V and 2 bases from J; junction bases left unmatched: 9. The full variable domain, with the rest looked up from reference TRBV5-1 and TRBJ2-7, is KAGVTQTPRYLIKTRGQQVTLSCSPISGHRSVSWYQQTPGQGLQFLFEYFSETQRNKGNFPGRFSGRQFSNSRSEMNVSTLELGDSALYLCASSSGLAGFAYEQYFGPGTRLTVT.

The V and J genes are TRBV10-3 and TRBJ1-2; perhaps TRBD1 as D (6 bases). The CDR3 extends over 15 amino acids. The ends were cut back, 7 bases at V and 3 bases at J, with 18 bases in the middle. Germline V gene data show CDR1 as ENHRY and CDR2 as SYGVKD. CDR3 sequence reads: CAIKIQGTGDYGYTF. Here the CDR3 DNA reads TGTGCCATCAAAATCCAGGGGACCGGTGACTATGGCTACACCTTC.

The chain uses TRBV19 and TRBJ2-7; 11 bases are shared with TRBD1. The germline V gene has CDR1 LNHDA and CDR2 SQIVND (reference sequence). V trimming: 6 bases; J trimming: 2 bases; junction bases outside the gene matches: 3. There are 14 residues in the CDR3. The CDR3 here is CASRPGQGAYEQYF. The CDR3 nucleotides are TGTGCCAGTAGACCGGGACAGGGGGCCTACGAGCAGTACTTC. The full variable domain, with the rest looked up from reference TRBV19 and TRBJ2-7, is DGGITQSPKYLFRKEGQNVTLSCEQNLNHDAMYWYRQDPGQGLRLIYYSQIVNDFQKGDIAEGYSVSREKKESFPLTVTSAQKNPTAFYLCASRPGQGAYEQYFGPGTRLTVT.

The chain is built from TRBV5-1 and TRBJ2-1, with D hard to call. Trimming stripped 2 bases from V and 6 bases from J, with 3 bases between. The CDR3 is made up of 11 amino acids. Germline V lookup: CDR1 SGHRS, CDR2 YFSETQ. The CDR3 region is CASSFLNEQFF. The CDR3 DNA is TGCGCCAGCAGCTTCCTCAATGAGCAGTTCTTC. The whole variable domain, remainder taken from reference TRBV5-1 and TRBJ2-1, is KAGVTQTPRYLIKTRGQQVTLSCSPISGHRSVSWYQQTPGQGLQFLFEYFSETQRNKGNFPGRFSGRQFSNSRSEMNVSTLELGDSALYLCASSFLNEQFFGPGTRLTVL.

V is TRBV28 and J is TRBJ1-5, with a weak D call TRBD1 (5 bases). The CDR3 length is 17 residues. Germline lookup yields CDR1 MDHEN and CDR2 SYDVKM. Trimming took 2 bases from V and 1 from J, leaving 15 bases between them. CDR3 bases: TGTGCCAGCAGTTTACTTTTCAGGGTTCTCAGCAATCAGCCCCAGCATTTT. Encoded protein: CASSLLFRVLSNQPQHF.

The gene calls are TRBV6-5 and TRBJ1-1; weak D call: TRBD1 (6 bases). V lost 5 bases to trimming and J lost 2 bases, with 9 bases between them. Germline V lookup: CDR1 MNHEY, CDR2 SVGAGI. The length of the CDR3 is 13 residues. CDR3 sequence: CASSRGLNTEAFF. DNA for the CDR3: TGTGCCAGCAGTAGGGGGTTAAACACTGAAGCTTTCTTT.

The rearrangement links TRBV9 to TRBJ2-1; a possible D gene is TRBD2 (6 bases). Trimming removed 4 bases at V and 1 base at J, with 18 bases between. The CDR3 has 17 amino acids. Germline CDR1 SGDLS, CDR2 YYNGEE. DNA for the CDR3: TGTGCCAGCAGCCCCCGAGGAGGGGTTGGTTCCTACAATGAGCAGTTCTTC. Protein sequence: CASSPRGGVGSYNEQFF.

This chain joins TRBV9 and TRBJ2-5; D may be TRBD1 (8 bases). CDR1 and CDR2 (germline): SGDLS, YYNGEE. V lost 5 bases and J lost 1, with 27 bases in between. The length of the CDR3 is 19 residues. The CDR3 sequence: CASSGTNRTGRVFQETQYF. The CDR3, as DNA: TGTGCCAGCAGTGGGACCAACAGGACAGGGAGGGTCTTCCAAGAGACCCAGTACTTC.

The V gene is TRBV27, the J gene TRBJ1-1, with a tentative D call TRBD1 (5 bases). The CDR3 is 13 residues long. Germline assignment: CDR1 MNHEY and CDR2 SMNVEV (reference sequence). Trimming cost V 5 bases and J 0 bases, with 7 bases left between them. In DNA form, the CDR3 reads TGTGCCAGCAGTCAGGGTTTGAACACTGAAGCTTTCTTT. Its protein product is CASSQGLNTEAFF.

V usage is TRBV7-3 and J usage is TRBJ2-3; 9 bases align to TRBD2. The CDR3 has 16 residues. Germline V lookup: CDR1 SGHTA, CDR2 FQGTGA. V trimming: 3 bases; J trimming: 4 bases; junction bases outside the gene matches: 8. The CDR3 loop reads CASSFSGGPIPDTQYF. CDR3 coding DNA: TGTGCCAGCAGCTTTAGCGGGGGCCCTATTCCAGATACGCAGTATTTT.

The chain links TRBV18 to TRBJ1-6; D uncertain. This CDR3 region has 16 residues. Trimming stripped 2 bases from V and 6 bases from J, with 14 bases between. Per the germline V gene, CDR1 is KGHSH and CDR2 is LQKENI. CDR3: CASSPWPGERNSPLHF. CDR3 coding DNA: TGTGCCAGCTCACCATGGCCGGGAGAACGTAATTCACCCCTCCACTTT.

The chain has TRBV3-1 (or the pseudogene TRBV3-2) and TRBJ1-1; D ambiguous. The CDR3 totals 14 residues. Germline CDR1 is LGHDT and CDR2 is YNNKEL (reference sequence). V lost 5 bases, J lost 4 bases, and 14 bases lay in between. The DNA for the CDR3 is TGTGCCAGCAGCTTCCAAGTGAGAGGCACTGAAGCTTTCTTT. Translation: CASSFQVRGTEAFF.

This clone has a handful of counts. This rearrangement joins TRBV5-4 to TRBJ1-2; 10 bases are shared with TRBD1. The junction had 7 bases not matched to a gene; V was cut back by 4 bases and J by 4 bases. This CDR3 comprises 15 residues. Germline CDR1 is SGHNT and CDR2 is YYREEE (reference sequence). The CDR3 bases are TGTGCCAGCAGCCCCGGACAGGGGGTTGGCTATGGCTACACCTTC. Protein: CASSPGQGVGYGYTF.

The genes are TRBV3-1 (or the pseudogene TRBV3-2) and TRBJ2-5; tentatively, D is TRBD1 (5 bases). CDR1 and CDR2 from the germline V gene are LGHDT and YNNKEL (reference sequence). This CDR3 region has 15 residues. The ends were cut back, 2 bases at V and 5 bases at J, with 15 bases in the middle. CDR3 in amino acids: CASSQQTIPGETQYF. For the CDR3, the DNA is TGTGCCAGCAGCCAACAAACTATCCCAGGGGAGACCCAGTACTTC.

About this clone: The sample carries other DNA sequences with the same CDR3. The chain employs TRBV7-9 and TRBJ2-2, with D possibly being TRBD2 (5 bases). Per germline, CDR1 SEHNR and CDR2 FQNEAQ (reference sequence). Between the trimmed V and J ends, which lost 3 bases and 5 bases, there was a span of 7 bases. The CDR3 covers 13 residues. The CDR3, as DNA: TGTGCCAGCAGCTTCCGGGGAACCGGGGAGCTGTTTTTT. Protein: CASSFRGTGELFF.

This sequence joins TRBV4-2 and TRBJ2-7, with TRBD1 matching over 7 bases. Germline CDR1 and CDR2: LGHNA and YNFKEQ. The CDR3 contains 14 residues. The V gene end was trimmed by 0 bases and the J gene end by 7 bases; junction bases not matched to a gene: 6. The CDR3 DNA reads TGTGCCAGCAGCCAAGAAGAGGGGGCGCAGGAGCAGTACTTC. Its translation: CASSQEEGAQEQYF.